A selection of T cell receptor beta chains follows, all from one sample in a study of shared clonotypes between healthy human individuals. Clones were read by immunoSEQ multiplex PCR, and TCRdb kept only the in-frame ones, dropping some. The table shows approximately 320,000 clones, with approximately 79% occurring only once. The sequenced material came from memory CD4+ T cells sorted from blood. These TCRs come from a man aged 30-40 years in good health. Each CDR3 is given with its conserved first and last residue. Fields, in order: D gene, V gene, clone size, J gene, CDR3 DNA, CDR3 protein. D genes are given only for firm matches. Clone size appears in some rows only: once, few, many, or a class for an expanded clone.

D gene: TRBD2; V gene: TRBV7-8; clone size: .; J gene: TRBJ2-7; CDR3 DNA: TGTGCCAGCAGTCCCCCCGGCCGACTAGCGGGAGATAAGTACTTC; CDR3 protein: CASSPPGRLAGDKYF
D gene: .; V gene: TRBV25-1; clone size: .; J gene: TRBJ2-1; CDR3 DNA: TGTGCCAGCAGTGTAGGACAATACAATGAGCAGTTCTTC; CDR3 protein: CASSVGQYNEQFF
D gene: TRBD2; V gene: TRBV5-1; clone size: few; J gene: TRBJ2-1; CDR3 DNA: TGCGCCAGCAGCGAACAACCCGGGACTAGTCGCCCGTTCTTC; CDR3 protein: CASSEQPGTSRPFF
D gene: TRBD2; V gene: TRBV7-8; clone size: .; J gene: TRBJ2-1; CDR3 DNA: TGTGCCAGCAGCGGGGAGGCGGGGGGCTCCTACAATGAGCAGTTCTTC; CDR3 protein: CASSGEAGGSYNEQFF
D gene: .; V gene: TRBV5-6; clone size: .; J gene: TRBJ2-3; CDR3 DNA: TGTGCCAGCAGCTCCGTGGGGGATCTAACAGATACGCAGTATTTT; CDR3 protein: CASSSVGDLTDTQYF
D gene: .; V gene: TRBV6-1; clone size: .; J gene: TRBJ2-1; CDR3 DNA: TGTGCCAGCAGTGAACAACGAGCGGAGGGGGCGCAGTTCTTC; CDR3 protein: CASSEQRAEGAQFF
D gene: .; V gene: TRBV28; clone size: .; J gene: TRBJ1-5; CDR3 DNA: TGTGCCAGCAGTTTCCCCAGGGGCGGGGGACAGCCCCAGCATTTT; CDR3 protein: CASSFPRGGGQPQHF
D gene: .; V gene: TRBV5-1; clone size: .; J gene: TRBJ2-7; CDR3 DNA: TGCGCCAGCAGCTTGGTTAGCGGTACCTACGAGCAGTACTTC; CDR3 protein: CASSLVSGTYEQYF
D gene: .; V gene: TRBV19; clone size: .; J gene: TRBJ2-6; CDR3 DNA: TGTGCCAGTACCTACACGGGGGCCAACGTCCTGACTTTC; CDR3 protein: CASTYTGANVLTF
D gene: .; V gene: TRBV2; clone size: many; J gene: TRBJ2-6; CDR3 DNA: TGTGCCAGCAGTGAGAACCGGGACATTGGGGCCAACGTCCTGACTTTC; CDR3 protein: CASSENRDIGANVLTF
D gene: .; V gene: TRBV5-1; clone size: .; J gene: TRBJ1-1; CDR3 DNA: TGCGCCAGCAACGTAGGGGGTGCGAACACTGAAGCTTTCTTT; CDR3 protein: CASNVGGANTEAFF
D gene: .; V gene: TRBV4-1; clone size: .; J gene: TRBJ2-5; CDR3 DNA: TGCGCCAGCAGCCAATATCTAGCAGGAGAGACCCAGTACTTC; CDR3 protein: CASSQYLAGETQYF
D gene: TRBD2; V gene: TRBV18; clone size: .; J gene: TRBJ2-1; CDR3 DNA: TGTGCCAGCTCACCTTCCGGGACTAGCGGGTTCAATGAGCAGTTCTTC; CDR3 protein: CASSPSGTSGFNEQFF
D gene: TRBD2; V gene: TRBV7-2; clone size: .; J gene: TRBJ2-1; CDR3 DNA: TGTGCCAGCAGTCCCGACCGCGGGAGCCACTTCTTC; CDR3 protein: CASSPDRGSHFF
D gene: TRBD1; V gene: TRBV29-1; clone size: .; J gene: TRBJ2-7; CDR3 DNA: TGCAGCGCTGGGACAGGGAGCTCCTACGAGCAGTACTTC; CDR3 protein: CSAGTGSSYEQYF
D gene: TRBD1; V gene: TRBV18; clone size: .; J gene: TRBJ2-7; CDR3 DNA: TGTGCCAGCTCGAGGGACAGGGACTACGAGCAGTACTTC; CDR3 protein: CASSRDRDYEQYF
D gene: .; V gene: TRBV18; clone size: .; J gene: TRBJ2-1; CDR3 DNA: TGTGCCAGCTCACCCTCGACTAGGTCCTACAATGAGCAGTTCTTC; CDR3 protein: CASSPSTRSYNEQFF
D gene: .; V gene: TRBV29-1; clone size: .; J gene: TRBJ2-1; CDR3 DNA: TGCAGCGTGGCCCCTTGGAGCTCCTACAATGAGCAGTTCTTC; CDR3 protein: CSVAPWSSYNEQFF
D gene: TRBD2; V gene: TRBV6-4; clone size: .; J gene: TRBJ2-1; CDR3 DNA: TGTGCCAGCAGAAATAGCGGGGCGGGAGGTGAGCAGTTCTTC; CDR3 protein: CASRNSGAGGEQFF
D gene: TRBD1; V gene: TRBV5-4; clone size: .; J gene: TRBJ1-4; CDR3 DNA: TGTGCCAGCAGCTCAGGGGGCAGGGGCGCACCGGGCGAAAAACTGTTTTTT; CDR3 protein: CASSSGGRGAPGEKLFF
D gene: .; V gene: TRBV2; clone size: .; J gene: TRBJ2-1; CDR3 DNA: TGTGCCAGCAGTGAAAACCGGGGTTGGAACAATGAGCAGTTCTTC; CDR3 protein: CASSENRGWNNEQFF
D gene: .; V gene: TRBV28; clone size: .; J gene: TRBJ2-7; CDR3 DNA: TGTGCCAGCAGCTTATCTAACTACGAGCAGTACTTC; CDR3 protein: CASSLSNYEQYF
D gene: .; V gene: TRBV5-4; clone size: .; J gene: TRBJ1-1; CDR3 DNA: TGTGCCAGCAGCTTGGAAAGGAAGAACACTGAAGCTTTCTTT; CDR3 protein: CASSLERKNTEAFF
D gene: .; V gene: TRBV12-5; clone size: .; J gene: TRBJ1-1; CDR3 DNA: TGTGCTAGTGGTTTGGGGGGAGCTGAAGCTTTCTTT; CDR3 protein: CASGLGGAEAFF
D gene: .; V gene: TRBV14; clone size: few; J gene: TRBJ2-3; CDR3 DNA: TGTGCCAGCAGCCAAGCTCTGATGGCGCAGTATTTT; CDR3 protein: CASSQALMAQYF
D gene: .; V gene: TRBV10-1; clone size: .; J gene: TRBJ2-1; CDR3 DNA: TGCGCCAGCAGTTTCTCAGCAAACAATGAGCAGTTCTTC; CDR3 protein: CASSFSANNEQFF
D gene: .; V gene: TRBV6-1; clone size: .; J gene: TRBJ2-2; CDR3 DNA: TGTGCCGTCGGGACCAGGGAGCTGTTTTTT; CDR3 protein: CAVGTRELFF
D gene: TRBD2; V gene: TRBV7-2; clone size: .; J gene: TRBJ2-4; CDR3 DNA: TGTGCCAGCAGCTTAGGGCTGGGACTACAGAGCCACATTCAGTACTTC; CDR3 protein: CASSLGLGLQSHIQYF
D gene: .; V gene: TRBV28; clone size: .; J gene: TRBJ2-7; CDR3 DNA: TGTGCCAGCACCCCCCCAAGGGGGAGGGCCTACGAGCAGTACTTC; CDR3 protein: CASTPPRGRAYEQYF
D gene: TRBD2; V gene: TRBV11-3; clone size: .; J gene: TRBJ2-3; CDR3 DNA: TGTTCGAGCGGGAGAACTTACACAGATACGCAGTATTTT; CDR3 protein: CSSGRTYTDTQYF
D gene: .; V gene: TRBV6-1; clone size: many; J gene: TRBJ2-7; CDR3 DNA: TGTGCCAGCAGTGAAGAGGAAGGATGGGGACAATTCTCCTACGAGCAGTACTTC; CDR3 protein: CASSEEEGWGQFSYEQYF
D gene: .; V gene: TRBV28; clone size: .; J gene: TRBJ1-2; CDR3 DNA: TGTGCCAGCAGTTTCGGCCGGCCAATCTATGGCTACACCTTC; CDR3 protein: CASSFGRPIYGYTF
D gene: .; V gene: TRBV25-1; clone size: once; J gene: TRBJ2-3; CDR3 DNA: TGTGCCAGCAGTGAATGGTCCTCACAGGGTATCAGGACAGATACGCAGTATTTT; CDR3 protein: CASSEWSSQGIRTDTQYF
D gene: .; V gene: TRBV4-1; clone size: .; J gene: TRBJ2-1; CDR3 DNA: TGCGCCAGCAGCATGGGGCAAGGGATATCCTACAATGAGCAGTTCTTC; CDR3 protein: CASSMGQGISYNEQFF
D gene: .; V gene: TRBV4-3; clone size: .; J gene: TRBJ1-4; CDR3 DNA: TGCGCCAGCAGCCAAGATGGGCCAGGAAAACTGTTTTTT; CDR3 protein: CASSQDGPGKLFF
D gene: TRBD1; V gene: TRBV5-5; clone size: .; J gene: TRBJ2-7; CDR3 DNA: TGTGCCAGCAGCTTGGGCGGGACAGGCTCCTACGAGCAGTACTTC; CDR3 protein: CASSLGGTGSYEQYF
D gene: .; V gene: TRBV7-9; clone size: .; J gene: TRBJ1-5; CDR3 DNA: TGTGCCAGCAGCTTAGGCAGATCTGTAACGGATCAGCCCCAGCATTTT; CDR3 protein: CASSLGRSVTDQPQHF
D gene: .; V gene: TRBV28; clone size: .; J gene: TRBJ2-5; CDR3 DNA: TGTGCCAGTAGATCGCAAAACCAAGAGACCCAGTACTTC; CDR3 protein: CASRSQNQETQYF
D gene: .; V gene: TRBV5-1; clone size: .; J gene: TRBJ1-1; CDR3 DNA: TGCGCCAGCAGCTTGGGACCCGAAGCTTTCTTT; CDR3 protein: CASSLGPEAFF
D gene: .; V gene: TRBV7-2; clone size: .; J gene: TRBJ2-5; CDR3 DNA: TGTGCCAGCAGCCCCGACCGGGGAACCCAGTACTTC; CDR3 protein: CASSPDRGTQYF
D gene: .; V gene: TRBV18; clone size: .; J gene: TRBJ2-6; CDR3 DNA: TGTGCCAGCTCACTGGCTGCTCCCTCGGGCTCTGGGGCCAACGTCCTGACTTTC; CDR3 protein: CASSLAAPSGSGANVLTF
D gene: .; V gene: TRBV10-2; clone size: .; J gene: TRBJ1-1; CDR3 DNA: TGCGCCAGCAGTGATCGAGTGAACACTGAAGCTTTCTTT; CDR3 protein: CASSDRVNTEAFF
D gene: .; V gene: TRBV6-6; clone size: .; J gene: TRBJ2-2; CDR3 DNA: TGTGCCAGCAGTCGACCCTCCGGGGAGCTGTTTTTT; CDR3 protein: CASSRPSGELFF
D gene: .; V gene: TRBV30; clone size: .; J gene: TRBJ1-2; CDR3 DNA: TGTGCCTGGAGTGGGTACGGGGGCTACACCTTC; CDR3 protein: CAWSGYGGYTF